These T cell receptor beta chains were read from a single sample in a study of human T cells and chemical hapten exposure. TCRdb reprocessed the RACE reads via MiXCR and lists one record per CDR3 protein. The sample yields 380,000 or so distinct CDR3 sequences, 4.8% seen once. Sequenced material: whole blood, taken in connection with sensitization to the hapten diphenylcyclopropenone (DPC). These receptors came from a woman aged 45-65 years with alopecia areata. Some clones in this sample may be carry-over from other donors' samples. Each CDR3 is given with its conserved first and last residue. The order of the fields is CDR3 length, clone size, J gene, V gene, D gene, CDR3 DNA, CDR3 protein. The D gene is left open where the match is weak. The size field is filled for only some rows; it gives once, few, many or a size class.

length: 16; size: NA; J: TRBJ2-3; V: TRBV28; D: TRBD2; DNA: TGTTCCAGCAGGGCAGGCGGGGGGTTCCTCACAGATACGCAGTATTTT; CDR3: CSSRAGGGFLTDTQYF
length: 14; size: NA; J: TRBJ2-3; V: TRBV7-9; D: NA; DNA: TGTGCCAGCAGCTTACCCACACCCACAGATACGCAGTATTTT; CDR3: CASSLPTPTDTQYF
length: 15; size: NA; J: TRBJ2-5; V: TRBV27; D: NA; DNA: TGTGCCAGCAGTCCAAAGGGGAGACTAGGAGAGACCCAGTACTTC; CDR3: CASSPKGRLGETQYF
length: 14; size: NA; J: TRBJ2-3; V: TRBV5-1; D: NA; DNA: TGCGCCAGCGGAGACATGAAGGGCACAGATACGCAGTATTTT; CDR3: CASGDMKGTDTQYF
length: 15; size: many; J: TRBJ1-5; V: TRBV12-3/TRBV12-4; D: TRBD1; DNA: TGTGCCAGCAGTTTTGAGACAGGGGACTATCAGCCCCAGCATTTT; CDR3: CASSFETGDYQPQHF
length: 12; size: many; J: TRBJ2-7; V: TRBV29-1; D: NA; DNA: TGCAGCGTTGCAGTCCCGGCCTACGAGCAGTACTTC; CDR3: CSVAVPAYEQYF
length: 17; size: few; J: TRBJ2-2; V: TRBV21-1; D: NA; DNA: TGTGCCAGCAGCAAGGGGAGGGGAAACTCGAACACCGGGGAGCTGTTTTTT; CDR3: CASSKGRGNSNTGELFF
length: 15; size: many; J: TRBJ1-3; V: TRBV6-5; D: NA; DNA: TGTGCCAGCAGTTTATTGGCAGACATTGGAAACACCATATATTTT; CDR3: CASSLLADIGNTIYF
length: 13; size: many; J: TRBJ1-2; V: TRBV18; D: NA; DNA: TGTGCCAGCTCACCGGACAACTACTATGGCTACACCTTC; CDR3: CASSPDNYYGYTF
length: 15; size: few; J: TRBJ2-1; V: TRBV19; D: TRBD1; DNA: TGTGCCAGTAGTCCGACAGGGTCTTACTACAATGAGCAGTTCTTC; CDR3: CASSPTGSYYNEQFF
length: 15; size: many; J: TRBJ1-1; V: TRBV15; D: TRBD1; DNA: TGTGCCACCAGCAGAGATCGGACAGGGAACACTGAAGCTTTCTTT; CDR3: CATSRDRTGNTEAFF
length: 13; size: few; J: TRBJ2-2; V: TRBV7-6; D: NA; DNA: TGTGCCAGCAGCTTTGGGACGGTCGGGGAGCTGTTTTTT; CDR3: CASSFGTVGELFF
length: 13; size: NA; J: TRBJ2-1; V: TRBV2; D: TRBD1; DNA: TGTGCAAGCCGGGGGGACAGGGGCCATGAGCAGTTCTTC; CDR3: CASRGDRGHEQFF
length: 11; size: few; J: TRBJ1-1; V: TRBV12-3/TRBV12-4; D: NA; DNA: TGTGCCAGCAGGTGGGCGACTGAAGCTTTCTTT; CDR3: CASRWATEAFF
length: 16; size: few; J: TRBJ1-2; V: TRBV9; D: NA; DNA: TGTGCCAGCAGCGGGCCGGTGGGGGGCGCGAACTATGGCTACACCTTC; CDR3: CASSGPVGGANYGYTF
length: 17; size: many; J: TRBJ1-6; V: TRBV28; D: TRBD1; DNA: TGTGCCAGCAGTCCCATCCGACAGGGGGCGAGGGGTTCACCCCTCCACTTT; CDR3: CASSPIRQGARGSPLHF
length: 14; size: few; J: TRBJ1-5; V: TRBV20-1; D: NA; DNA: TGCAGTGTTATATCGGGGCTGGGAGATCAGCCCCAGCATTTT; CDR3: CSVISGLGDQPQHF
length: 15; size: many; J: TRBJ2-7; V: TRBV6-5; D: TRBD1; DNA: TGTGCCAGCAGTTCAGGCAGGGGGATTTCCTACGAGCAGTACTTC; CDR3: CASSSGRGISYEQYF
length: 16; size: NA; J: TRBJ2-2; V: TRBV10-3; D: TRBD2; DNA: TGTGCCATCAGTTCATCTAGCGGGAGGAACACCGGGGAGCTGTTTTTT; CDR3: CAISSSSGRNTGELFF
length: 15; size: few; J: TRBJ1-2; V: TRBV12-3/TRBV12-4; D: NA; DNA: TGTGCCAGCAGTCCGACGGAAACCTCTAACTATGGCTACACCTTC; CDR3: CASSPTETSNYGYTF
length: 14; size: NA; J: TRBJ1-4; V: TRBV6-6; D: NA; DNA: TGTGCCAGCAGCAAGGGCCCCATAGGAGAAAAACTGTTTTTT; CDR3: CASSKGPIGEKLFF
length: 13; size: many; J: TRBJ1-1; V: TRBV28; D: NA; DNA: TGTGCCGCATTAGGACGACAGAACACTGAAGCTTTCTTT; CDR3: CAALGRQNTEAFF
length: 15; size: many; J: TRBJ2-3; V: TRBV7-2; D: NA; DNA: TGTGCCAGCAGCTTAGTTGCAGCGGGTACTGGTACGCAGTATTTT; CDR3: CASSLVAAGTGTQYF
length: 14; size: NA; J: TRBJ1-1; V: TRBV5-1; D: NA; DNA: TGCGCCAGCAGCTCGACGGTGGTTGGGACTGAAGCTTTCTTT; CDR3: CASSSTVVGTEAFF
length: 18; size: few; J: TRBJ2-7; V: TRBV12-3/TRBV12-4; D: TRBD2; DNA: TGTGCCAGCAGTTTATGGCCAGCGGGGGCCCTAGGTGGCTACGAGCAGTACTTC; CDR3: CASSLWPAGALGGYEQYF
length: 16; size: NA; J: TRBJ2-3; V: TRBV10-2; D: NA; DNA: TGCGCCAGCAGTGGTCCCCAGAGGTCTAGCACAGATACGCAGTATTTT; CDR3: CASSGPQRSSTDTQYF
length: 14; size: NA; J: TRBJ2-5; V: TRBV6-1; D: NA; DNA: TGTGCCAGCAGTGAAACAGGGAGTCAGGAGACCCAGTACTTC; CDR3: CASSETGSQETQYF
length: 18; size: NA; J: TRBJ2-3; V: TRBV14; D: NA; DNA: TGTGCCAGCAGCCAAGTAACCACCTCCCCCAGGACTACAGATACGCAGTATTTT; CDR3: CASSQVTTSPRTTDTQYF
length: 16; size: many; J: TRBJ1-6; V: TRBV12-5; D: NA; DNA: TGTGCTAGTGGTTTTGGAAGCCCGTCCTATAATTCACCCCTCCACTTT; CDR3: CASGFGSPSYNSPLHF
length: 11; size: many; J: TRBJ2-1; V: TRBV7-6; D: NA; DNA: TGTGCCAGCAGCCTAGAGAATGAGCAGTTCTTC; CDR3: CASSLENEQFF
length: 14; size: many; J: TRBJ2-3; V: TRBV2; D: NA; DNA: TGTGCCAGCAGTGCTATCAGGGGGGCAGATACGCAGTATTTT; CDR3: CASSAIRGADTQYF
length: 13; size: many; J: TRBJ1-6; V: TRBV5-1; D: NA; DNA: TGCGCCAGCAGCTCCGACAGTGTTTCACCCCTCCACTTT; CDR3: CASSSDSVSPLHF